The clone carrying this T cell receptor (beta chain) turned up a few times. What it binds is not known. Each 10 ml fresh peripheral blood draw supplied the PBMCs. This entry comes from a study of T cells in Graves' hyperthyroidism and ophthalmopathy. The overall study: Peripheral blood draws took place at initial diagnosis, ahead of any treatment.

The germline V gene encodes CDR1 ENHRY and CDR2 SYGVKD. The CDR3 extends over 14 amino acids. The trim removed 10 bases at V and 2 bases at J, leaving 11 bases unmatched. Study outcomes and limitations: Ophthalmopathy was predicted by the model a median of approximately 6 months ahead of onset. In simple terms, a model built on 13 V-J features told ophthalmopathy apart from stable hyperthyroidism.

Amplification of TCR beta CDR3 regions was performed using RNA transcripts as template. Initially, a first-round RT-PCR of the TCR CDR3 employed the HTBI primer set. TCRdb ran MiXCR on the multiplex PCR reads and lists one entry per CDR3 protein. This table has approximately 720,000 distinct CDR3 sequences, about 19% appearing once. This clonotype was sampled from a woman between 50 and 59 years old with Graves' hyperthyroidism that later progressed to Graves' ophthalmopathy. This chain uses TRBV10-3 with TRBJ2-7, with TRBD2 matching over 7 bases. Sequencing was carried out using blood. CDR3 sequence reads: CATGGTDKPYEQYF. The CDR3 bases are TGTGCCACCGGGGGGACGGACAAACCCTACGAGCAGTACTTC.